Listed below are T cell receptor beta chains from one sample, sequenced in a study of CD8 T cells in Susac syndrome. TCRdb re-derived calls from the immunoSEQ multiplex PCR reads in MiXCR, one entry per CDR3 protein. The data contain about 130,000 distinct CDR3 sequences, more than 90% of them singletons. The sequencing input was CD4+ T cells from PBMCs. These receptors all stem from a human donor in good health. CDR3s include the opening cysteine and the closing phenylalanine or tryptophan. A D gene is named only where the DNA matches it firmly. Clone sizes are given selectively: once, few, many, or a class where the clone is expanded.

j_call clone_size d_call v_call cdr3_nt cdr3_aa
TRBJ2-3 NA NA TRBV12-3/TRBV12-4 TGTGCCAGCAGTTTAAGAAAGTTTGGCACAGATACGCAGTATTTT CASSLRKFGTDTQYF
TRBJ2-1 NA NA TRBV28 TGTGCCAGCAGTGGGGGTATTAGGATTGCCAATGAGCAGTTCTTC CASSGGIRIANEQFF
TRBJ2-7 NA NA TRBV28 TGTGCCAGCAGTTTATTAGGGGGGGAGCAGTACTTC CASSLLGGEQYF
TRBJ2-7 NA NA TRBV6-2/TRBV6-3 TGTGCCAGCAGATTAGACCGTGAGCAGTACTTC CASRLDREQYF
TRBJ1-3 NA NA TRBV29-1 TGCAGCGTTGATGTCAGAAACACCATATATTTT CSVDVRNTIYF
TRBJ2-7 NA NA TRBV18 TGTGCCAGCTCACTAGGGGCAGTGGAAGAGCAGTACTTC CASSLGAVEEQYF
TRBJ1-4 once NA TRBV29-1 TGCAGCGCGGTTAAGGGTGATGAAAAACTGTTTTTT CSAVKGDEKLFF
TRBJ2-7 few TRBD2 TRBV7-2 TGTGCCAGCAGCTCTACTAGCGGACCCTACGAGCAGTACTTC CASSSTSGPYEQYF
TRBJ2-7 NA NA TRBV12-3/TRBV12-4 TGTGCCAGCAGTTTAGGACGACATTCTGTCCACGAGCAGTACTTC CASSLGRHSVHEQYF
TRBJ2-4 NA NA TRBV3-1 TGTGCCAGCAGCCCCCCGGGGGAACTTGCGTCGGCCAAAAACATTCAGTACTTC CASSPPGELASAKNIQYF
TRBJ2-1 NA TRBD1 TRBV5-1 TGCGCCAGCAGCCAGGGGGAATTGTCCTACAATGAGCAGTTCTTC CASSQGELSYNEQFF
TRBJ2-7 NA NA TRBV2 TGTGCCAGCAGTAGTTCAGGGAATAACAACGAGCAGTACTTC CASSSSGNNNEQYF
TRBJ1-2 NA TRBD1 TRBV30 TGTGCCTGGAGTGGGACAGGGCCCCCCTATGGCTACACCTTC CAWSGTGPPYGYTF
TRBJ2-3 NA NA TRBV19 TGTGCCAGTACTCGAGGGGTAAGACGCACAGATACGCAGTATTTT CASTRGVRRTDTQYF
TRBJ2-7 NA TRBD1 TRBV4-1 TGCGCCAGCAGCCGTCGAACCGACAGGGAGAAGGGCGAGCAGTACTTC CASSRRTDREKGEQYF
TRBJ2-5 NA TRBD2 TRBV7-2 TGTGCCAGCAGCCTTAGCGGGAGGGGGGAGACCCAGTACTTC CASSLSGRGETQYF
TRBJ2-7 NA TRBD2 TRBV29-1 TGCAGCGTTCAAATAAGAGCGGGATTCCCCTACGAGCAGTACTTC CSVQIRAGFPYEQYF
TRBJ1-2 NA NA TRBV29-1 TGCAGCGTCGGGTGGGGGTTGGGCAGGGACGGCTACACCTTC CSVGWGLGRDGYTF
TRBJ1-1 NA TRBD1 TRBV5-1 TGCGCCAGCAGCTTGGGGGACAGGGGCCTGAACACTGAAGCTTTCTTT CASSLGDRGLNTEAFF
TRBJ2-3 NA TRBD1 TRBV15 TGTGCCACCAGCAGAGATAACAGGGACAGTGGAGATACGCAGTATTTT CATSRDNRDSGDTQYF
TRBJ1-5 NA NA TRBV27 TGTGCCAGCAGTAGCCGGGACGGGGGGAATCAGCCCCAGCATTTT CASSSRDGGNQPQHF
TRBJ2-7 once TRBD2 TRBV12-3/TRBV12-4 TGTGCCAGCAGCAAGCGGGGTTCCTACGAGCAGTACTTC CASSKRGSYEQYF
TRBJ1-2 NA NA TRBV5-1 TGCGCCAGCAGCGTCGACAATCGGAATGGCTACACCTTC CASSVDNRNGYTF
TRBJ2-1 NA NA TRBV20-1 TGCAGTGCTAGCAACAATGAGCAGTTCTTC CSASNNEQFF
TRBJ2-5 NA NA TRBV9 TGTGCCAGCAGCGTAGCGGCAGGGCAAGAGACCCAGTACTTC CASSVAAGQETQYF
TRBJ2-1 once TRBD2 TRBV19 TGTGCCAGTAGTATGACTAGCGGTTCTTACAATGAGCAGTTCTTC CASSMTSGSYNEQFF